The entry below gives a single T cell receptor (beta chain) sequence along with its context. Its matching antigen is unknown. Both 60 Vbeta primers and 13 Jbeta primers went into the PCR. Here immunoSEQ multiplex PCR was the method, and the copy in TCRdb shows in-frame clones only, minus some. The repertoire holds 190,000 or so clones, with around three quarters as singletons. These data are taken from a study of cytomegalovirus exposure and HLA in healthy donors. Regarding the study as a whole: The only immune exposure information that was available was CMV serostatus. In an earlier analysis, most TCR beta V segments were productive about 87% or about 30% of the time.

CDR3 size: 11 residues. After removal of 4 bases from V and 10 bases from J, the junction contained 2 bases not matched to a gene. Germline V lookup: CDR1 LGHNA, CDR2 YNFKEQ. The TCR originated in a boy between 5 and 17 years old in good health and CMV-seronegative. Sequencing was carried out using PBMCs. V and J are TRBV4-2 and TRBJ1-1; TRBD1 matches at 8 bases. DNA for the CDR3: TGTGCCAGCAGCCGGGACAGGAGAGCTTTCTTT. Its protein is CASSRDRRAFF.